This passage covers 27 T cell receptor beta chains from one sample sequenced in a study of cytomegalovirus exposure and HLA in healthy donors. PCR amplification relied on 60 Vbeta primers (plus 13 Jbeta primers). This table comes from immunoSEQ multiplex PCR, and its TCRdb copy is limited to in-frame clones, with some not included. The sample contains about 120,000 clones, 75% to 90% of which appear only once. The sequenced material came from PBMCs. These receptors were obtained from a female donor in good health and CMV-seropositive.

CDR3 loop: CASSLGGLAFGNEQFF. The CDR3 bases are TGCGCCAGCAGCTTGGGGGGACTAGCGTTTGGAAATGAGCAGTTCTTC. This chain uses TRBV5-1 with TRBJ2-1; 10 nucleotides agree with TRBD2. V shed 0 bases and J 7 bases; nucleotides not matched to a gene: 7. The CDR3 spans 16 residues. The V gene's germline CDR1 is SGHRS and CDR2 YFSETQ.

The rearrangement joins TRBV11-2 to TRBJ2-2; 9 bases map to TRBD1. Germline CDR1 is SGHAT and CDR2 is FQNNGV. Trimming cost V 2 bases and J 5 bases; bases outside gene matches: 3. The CDR3 runs to 15 residues. CDR3 region: CASSLLQGATGELFF. For the CDR3, the DNA is TGTGCCAGCAGCTTACTACAGGGGGCAACCGGGGAGCTGTTTTTT.

This clone was observed a single time. The chain uses TRBV5-6 and TRBJ2-3; maybe TRBD2 (5 bases). CDR1 and CDR2 (germline): SGHDT, YYEEEE. V was trimmed by 4 bases and J by 5 bases, leaving 14 bases between them. The length of the CDR3 is 14 residues. CDR3 amino acids: CASSLAGIGDTQYF. CDR3 DNA sequence: TGTGCCAGCAGCCTCGCGGGCATCGGAGATACGCAGTATTTT.

This chain joins TRBV6-5 and TRBJ1-5; D ambiguous. Trimming removed 7 bases at V and 8 bases at J, with 21 bases between. The CDR3 has 15 residues. Per germline, CDR1 MNHEY and CDR2 SVGAGI. The CDR3 sequence is CASKNPGRLGEPQHF. CDR3 sequence (DNA): TGTGCCAGCAAAAATCCTGGCAGGCTCGGCGAGCCCCAGCATTTT.

The chain links TRBV6-5 to TRBJ2-7; TRBD1 agrees at 8 bases. V shed 4 bases and J 2 bases; nucleotides not matched to a gene: 4. The CDR3 extends over 14 amino acids. The V gene's germline CDR1 is MNHEY and CDR2 SVGAGI. DNA for the CDR3: TGTGCCAGCAGTTCCATGACAGGGGCCTACGAGCAGTACTTC. It is translated as CASSSMTGAYEQYF.

The count of this clone is one. CDR3 DNA: TGTGCCAGCAGCATCAAGACTAGGAATGAGCAGTTCTTC. Protein sequence: CASSIKTRNEQFF. The chain has TRBV5-4 and TRBJ2-1, with TRBD2 as a possible D gene (6 bases). Deletions cut 4 bases from V and 7 bases from J, with 12 bases between. Germline V lookup: CDR1 SGHNT, CDR2 YYREEE (reference sequence). The CDR3 sequence is 13 residues long.

The chain couples TRBV5-1 to TRBJ2-5; no definite D call. This CDR3 region has 15 residues. The germline V and J ends were trimmed by 2 bases and 3 bases, with 14 bases remaining between them. The germline V gene has CDR1 SGHRS and CDR2 YFSETQ. CDR3 amino acids: CASSFLFAEEETQYF. DNA for the CDR3: TGCGCCAGCAGCTTTTTATTTGCGGAAGAAGAGACCCAGTACTTC.

This clone was seen just once. The chain joins TRBV28 to TRBJ2-7, with D hard to call. Germline V gene data show CDR1 as MDHEN and CDR2 as SYDVKM. V lost 2 bases and J 0 bases, leaving 8 bases between the germline ends. The CDR3 has 14 amino acids. The CDR3 nucleotides read TGTGCCAGCAGTTTAGGCGGTTCCTCCTACGAGCAGTACTTC. Amino acids: CASSLGGSSYEQYF.

The rearrangement uses TRBV6-5 and TRBJ1-6, with TRBD1 identical over 8 bases. CDR1 is MNHEY and CDR2 is SVGAGI in the germline V gene. Unmatched junction bases numbered 5, after V lost 0 bases and J lost 10 bases. This CDR3 comprises 15 residues. The CDR3 loop reads CASSYSGTGGSPLHF. The CDR3 DNA sequence: TGTGCCAGCAGTTACTCAGGGACAGGAGGATCACCCCTCCACTTT.

The chain couples TRBV4-1 to TRBJ2-1; 8 bases align to TRBD2. The ends lost 1 base at V and 7 bases at J; junction bases unmatched: 9. Germline CDR1 MGHRA, CDR2 YSYEKL. The CDR3 sequence is 16 residues long. Written as DNA, the CDR3 is TGCGCCAGCAGCCAAGGGGGGCGGGGGGACCATAATGAGCAGTTCTTC. Translating it yields CASSQGGRGDHNEQFF.

The V gene is TRBV29-1, the J gene TRBJ1-1, with D hard to call. Trimming left V 5 bases short and J 6 bases short, with 16 bases between. The germline V gene encodes CDR1 SQVTM and CDR2 ANQGSEA. The CDR3 extends over 13 amino acids. The DNA for the CDR3 is TGCAGCGTTTTTGACGGGAAGAGCCCTGAAGCTTTCTTT. Encoded protein: CSVFDGKSPEAFF.

V usage is TRBV9 and J usage is TRBJ1-3; perhaps TRBD1 as D (5 bases). Germline V CDR1 and CDR2: SGDLS, YYNGEE. V dropped 0 bases and J dropped 2 bases, with 9 bases sitting between them. The CDR3 length is 15 residues. CDR3 region: CASSVGAGTGNTIYF. The DNA for the CDR3 is TGTGCCAGCAGCGTAGGGGCAGGGACTGGAAACACCATATATTTT.

The chain uses TRBV7-8 and TRBJ1-2; D gene uncertain. CDR1 and CDR2 (germline): SGHVS, FQNEAQ. CDR3 length equals 15 residues. V shed 1 base and J shed 3 bases, with 12 bases lying between them. CDR3 amino acids: CASSLGGRGDYGYTF. The CDR3 DNA reads TGTGCCAGCAGCTTAGGTGGGCGCGGGGACTATGGCTACACCTTC.

The chain joins TRBV4-1 to TRBJ2-7, with TRBD2 matching 7 bases. The CDR3 spans 12 residues. J lost 5 bases, V lost 4 bases, and 2 bases had no gene match. The germline V gene encodes CDR1 MGHRA and CDR2 YSYEKL. The CDR3: CASSPGTNEQYF. The CDR3 nucleotides read TGCGCCAGCAGCCCGGGGACTAACGAGCAGTACTTC.

Concerning this clone: Because the CDR3's place on the DNA is in doubt, the DNA is left out and the CDR3 is given as listed by TCRdb. CDR3 region: CASTSDRVLNIQYF. The rearrangement links TRBV19 to TRBJ2-4; the table's D call, TRBD1, has no DNA check behind it. A total of 14 residues make up the CDR3, ends included. Germline CDR1 LNHDA, CDR2 SQIVND (reference sequence).

This chain joins TRBV28 and TRBJ2-7; 9 positions match TRBD2. The CDR3 totals 14 residues. Germline V gene lookup returns CDR1 MDHEN and CDR2 SYDVKM. Trimming took 6 bases from V and 4 from J; bases not matched to a gene: 7. CDR3: CASSPGLARYEQYF. CDR3 DNA: TGTGCCAGCAGCCCGGGACTAGCTAGATACGAGCAGTACTTC. Full variable domain (rest looked up from reference TRBV28 and TRBJ2-7): DVKVTQSSRYLVKRTGEKVFLECVQDMDHENMFWYRQDPGLGLRLIYFSYDVKMKEKGDIPEGYSVSREKKERFSLILESASTNQTSMYLCASSPGLARYEQYFGPGTRLTVT.

CDR3 nucleotides: TGTGCCAGCAGCTCCAGGGACAGTAATTCACCCCTCCACTTT. Translation: CASSSRDSNSPLHF. J is TRBJ1-6 and V is TRBV5-6; 7 nucleotides agree with TRBD1. Germline assignment: CDR1 SGHDT and CDR2 YYEEEE. The length of the CDR3 is 14 residues. Trimming removed 3 bases from V and 6 bases from J; junction bases left unmatched: 3.

This chain's CDR3 is CSVKTGSEAFF. The DNA of the CDR3 is TGCAGCGTCAAAACAGGGAGTGAAGCTTTCTTT. This rearrangement joins TRBV29-1 to TRBJ1-1; tentatively, D is TRBD1 (6 bases). V lost 6 bases and J 7 bases, leaving 12 bases between the germline ends. This CDR3 has 11 residues. CDR1 and CDR2 (germline): SQVTM, ANQGSEA.

The gene calls are TRBV5-1 and TRBJ2-5; D possibly corresponds to TRBD2 (5 bases). V was shortened by 0 bases and J by 1 base, with 7 bases between the two germline ends. The CDR3 totals 14 residues. CDR1 is SGHRS, CDR2 YFSETQ, per germline. CDR3 nucleotide sequence: TGCGCCAGCAGCTTGGGGCTAGCCCAAGAGACCCAGTACTTC. This translates into CASSLGLAQETQYF.

The J gene is TRBJ2-3, the V gene TRBV19; D remains unclear. V was shortened by 3 bases and J by 0 bases, with 7 bases between the two germline ends. The CDR3 is 14 residues long. Germline CDR1 is LNHDA and CDR2 is SQIVND (reference sequence). For the CDR3, the DNA is TGTGCCAGTAGTATCGGGTCTAGCACAGATACGCAGTATTTT. It specifies CASSIGSSTDTQYF.

The chain uses TRBV2 and TRBJ2-1, with TRBD1 matching over 8 bases. The germline gives CDR1 SNHLY, CDR2 FYNNEI. This CDR3 is built from 14 residues. Trimming took 2 bases from V and 6 from J; bases not matched to a gene: 3. The CDR3, as DNA: TGTGCCAGCAGTGAACAGGGGGCCATCAATGAGCAGTTCTTC. It yields the protein CASSEQGAINEQFF.

V and J are TRBV18 and TRBJ1-1; 7 bases fit TRBD1. Germline-derived CDR1 and CDR2 are KGHSH and LQKENI. This CDR3 is 14 amino acids long. V lost 5 bases, J lost 1 base, and 4 bases stayed unmatched. CDR3 bases: TGTGCCAGCTCAGACAGGGATCAGAACACTGAAGCTTTCTTT. It encodes CASSDRDQNTEAFF.

The genes are TRBV7-9 and TRBJ1-2; unclear D gene. V was clipped by 2 bases and J by 5 bases, with 12 bases between them. This CDR3 is 14 amino acids long. Germline lookup yields CDR1 SEHNR and CDR2 FQNEAQ (reference sequence). The chain's CDR3 is CASSLIGSDYGYTF. The CDR3 DNA sequence: TGTGCCAGCAGCTTAATCGGCAGCGATTATGGCTACACCTTC.

This rearrangement joins TRBV5-8 to TRBJ1-3; TRBD1 aligns across 8 bases. Germline V gives CDR1 SGHTS, CDR2 YDEGEE. The CDR3 has 15 residues. J lost 0 bases, V lost 4 bases, and 3 bases had no gene match. The CDR3 coding sequence is TGTGCCAGCAGCACTGACAGGGGCTCTGGAAACACCATATATTTT. It is translated as CASSTDRGSGNTIYF.

V and J are TRBV9 and TRBJ1-1; 8 bases agree with TRBD1. The CDR3 extends over 16 amino acids. V dropped 4 bases and J dropped 5; count of bases not matched to a gene: 13. Germline V gene lookup returns CDR1 SGDLS and CDR2 YYNGEE. CDR3 nucleotides: TGTGCCAGCAGCTCATCGACAGGGGAGGGTAGTACTGAAGCTTTCTTT. It encodes CASSSSTGEGSTEAFF.

The chain links TRBV10-2 to TRBJ2-7; D possibly corresponds to TRBD2 (6 bases). Germline-derived CDR1 and CDR2 are WSHSY and SAAADI. Trimming took 7 bases from V and 4 from J, leaving 8 bases between them. This CDR3 region has 11 residues. CDR3 sequence: CASTAGYEQYF. CDR3 nucleotide sequence: TGCGCCAGCACGGCGGGATACGAGCAGTACTTC.

The rearrangement joins TRBV5-1 to TRBJ1-4; no firm D call. CDR1 and CDR2 from the germline V gene are SGHRS and YFSETQ. This CDR3 comprises 14 residues. V shed 3 bases and J shed 5 bases, with 11 bases lying between them. DNA for the CDR3: TGCGCCAGCAGCTATGGGTTGGAGAATGAAAAACTGTTTTTT. Protein: CASSYGLENEKLFF.